These 2 T cell receptor beta chains share one sample of origin, sequenced in a study of control samples from healthy donors and cancer patients. Assay used: immunoSEQ multiplex PCR; TCRdb lists only in-frame clones, some missing. The top ten clones hold 3.6% of a sample with around 120,000 clones, about 95% of them seen once. Source material: blood. These receptor sequences come from a man aged 25-45 years in good health.

The chain has TRBV4-1 and TRBJ2-2; a weak D match, TRBD2 (5 bases). This CDR3 spans 14 amino acids. V lost 0 bases and J lost 6, with 8 bases in between. Germline V gene data show CDR1 as MGHRA and CDR2 as YSYEKL. The CDR3: CASSQESGAGELFF. The CDR3 DNA follows: TGCGCCAGCAGCCAAGAGTCCGGGGCCGGGGAGCTGTTTTTT.

The genes are TRBV5-5 and TRBJ2-7; 13 nucleotides line up with TRBD2. Trimming at V came to 0 bases and at J to 4 bases, leaving 4 bases not matched to a gene. The CDR3 sequence is 16 residues long. CDR1 SGHKS and CDR2 YYEKEE come from the germline V gene (reference sequence). The CDR3 region is CASSLGTSGGRYEQYF. In DNA, the CDR3 is TGTGCCAGCAGCTTGGGGACTAGCGGGGGCCGGTACGAGCAGTACTTC.